These 26 T cell receptor beta chains were sequenced from one sample in a study of regulatory T cells in long-lasting Graves disease. HTBI primers from iRepertoire and Arm-PCR of CDR3 regions yielded the TCR beta libraries. Each CDR3 protein is one row after TCRdb ran MiXCR on the multiplex PCR reads. The table lists more than 300,000 distinct CDR3 sequences, roughly 17% of them singletons, with 20% in the top ten. Indicated time point: newly diagnosed GD, antithyroid drugs for less than 3 months. Construction of the TCR library relied on RNA isolated from PBMCs. This sample was shared with a second study, whose subject was T cells in Graves' hyperthyroidism and ophthalmopathy.

This specimen consisted of peripheral blood mononuclear cells (PBMCs), obtained at new diagnosis, from a patient treated with antithyroid drugs. The receptors derive from a woman in her late teens or twenties with Graves disease.

The V gene is TRBV6-1, the J gene TRBJ1-2, with 11 bases identical to TRBD1. The CDR3 runs to 12 residues. The junction had 2 bases not matched to a gene; V was cut back by 6 bases and J by 8 bases. Germline-derived CDR1 and CDR2 are MNHNS and SASEGT. CDR3 sequence: CASRRTGGGYTF. CDR3 sequence (DNA): TGTGCCAGCAGAAGGACAGGGGGCGGCTACACCTTC.

The chain carries TRBV20-1 and TRBJ2-7; D is perhaps TRBD2 (6 bases). The CDR3 is 15 residues long. V was shortened by 0 bases and J by 5 bases, with 17 bases between the two germline ends. Germline-derived CDR1 and CDR2 are DFQATT and SNEGSKA (reference sequence). The CDR3 spells CSARDPGGPEDEQYF. CDR3 DNA sequence: TGCAGTGCTAGAGATCCCGGAGGGCCTGAGGACGAGCAGTACTTC.

This clonotype was recorded once. A much more abundant neighbour one base away suggests this may be a read error. The V gene is TRBV5-1, the J gene TRBJ2-1; D not certain. Near its end, the DNA agrees better with TRBJ2-4, so the J call may be wrong. CDR1 and CDR2 (germline): SGHRS, YFSETQ. This CDR3 is 14 amino acids long. CDR3 coding DNA: TGCGCCGGCAGCTTGGCCGGAAGCAAAAACATTCAGTACTTC. It encodes CAGSLAGSKNIQYF.

This clonotype was seen ten or more times. This chain links TRBV27 with TRBJ2-2; TRBD2 matches at 7 bases. Germline-derived CDR1 and CDR2 are MNHEY and SMNVEV (reference sequence). Trimming removed 6 bases from V and 10 bases from J; junction bases left unmatched: 8. This CDR3 contains 13 residues. The CDR3 sequence: CASRDTGGEELFF. CDR3 nucleotide sequence: TGTGCCAGCAGAGATACGGGGGGTGAGGAGCTGTTTTTT.

This clonotype was seen at least ten times. The rearrangement links TRBV5-1 to TRBJ1-1; 7 bases agree with TRBD1. The germline CDR1 and CDR2 sequences are SGHRS and YFSETQ. This CDR3 has 16 residues. V lost 4 bases and J lost 0; bases outside the gene matches: 9. The CDR3 DNA reads TGCGCCAGCAGCCAGGACAGGCTACCTATGAACACTGAAGCTTTCTTT. Its protein is CASSQDRLPMNTEAFF.

This clonotype has a handful of counts. The chain combines TRBV15 with TRBJ2-2, with TRBD2 identical over 8 bases. The CDR3 totals 13 residues. In germline, CDR1 is LNHNV, CDR2 YYDKDF (reference sequence). V lost 8 bases and J lost 7; bases outside the gene matches: 6. CDR3 protein: CATRGGRIGELFF. Here the CDR3 DNA reads TGTGCCACCCGGGGGGGGCGAATCGGGGAGCTGTTTTTT.

This clonotype was detected many times. The CDR3 DNA sequence: TGTGCCAGCTCACCAAATTCAGGTCCGTTCGGCTATGGCTACACCTTC. Its translation: CASSPNSGPFGYGYTF. The chain has TRBV18 and TRBJ1-2; D not certain. Germline lookup yields CDR1 KGHSH and CDR2 LQKENI. The CDR3 totals 16 residues. V lost 2 bases, J lost 4 bases, and 17 bases lay in between.

This clonotype has ten or more counts. The chain links TRBV4-1 to TRBJ2-1; TRBD2 matches 11 bases. The CDR3 runs to 18 residues. With V trimmed by 1 base and J by 3 bases, 8 bases remained unmatched. Germline CDR1 and CDR2: MGHRA and YSYEKL. The CDR3 region is CASSQVDLGLADYNEQFF. CDR3 coding DNA: TGCGCCAGCAGCCAAGTCGATCTGGGACTAGCGGACTACAATGAGCAGTTCTTC.

This clonotype was counted only a few times. This chain connects TRBV15 to TRBJ1-1; no definite D call. Germline values: CDR1 LNHNV, CDR2 YYDKDF (reference sequence). The CDR3 spans 15 residues. Trimming left V 0 bases short and J 2 bases short, with 10 bases between. The CDR3 is CATSRDLGQNTEAFF. CDR3 nucleotides: TGTGCCACCAGCAGAGATCTAGGGCAAAACACTGAAGCTTTCTTT.

The rearrangement uses TRBV28 and TRBJ1-2; 7 bases match TRBD1. Germline CDR1 is MDHEN and CDR2 is SYDVKM. The CDR3 is 16 amino acids. The ends lost 5 bases at V and 2 bases at J; junction bases unmatched: 11. The CDR3 DNA reads TGTGCCAGCAGTCAAAACAACAGGGGAGGAAACTATGGCTACACCTTC. Its protein product is CASSQNNRGGNYGYTF.

V is TRBV27 and J is TRBJ2-5; D is perhaps TRBD1 (6 bases). Germline loops: CDR1 MNHEY, CDR2 SMNVEV (reference sequence). There are 16 residues in the CDR3. V lost 0 bases and J lost 0, with 11 bases in between. The CDR3 DNA sequence: TGTGCCAGCAGTTTATCTGGGCAGGGGTACCAAGAGACCCAGTACTTC. It codes for CASSLSGQGYQETQYF.

The J gene is TRBJ2-3, the V gene TRBV7-9; 13 nucleotides align to TRBD2. J was trimmed by 5 bases and V by 4 bases; bases with no gene match: 9. CDR1 and CDR2 from the germline V gene are SEHNR and FQNEAQ (reference sequence). The CDR3 is 17 amino acids. The CDR3 bases are TGTGCCAGCAGCTCACCGGGACTAGCGGGACGACAAGATACGCAGTATTTT. Its protein is CASSSPGLAGRQDTQYF. The whole variable domain, filled in from reference TRBV7-9 and TRBJ2-3, reads DTGVSQNPRHKITKRGQNVTFRCDPISEHNRLYWYRQTLGQGPEFLTYFQNEAQLEKSRLLSDRFSAERPKGSFSTLEIQRTEQGDSAMYLCASSSPGLAGRQDTQYFGPGTRLTVL.

This clonotype has a handful of counts. This chain connects TRBV5-8 to TRBJ2-7, with D possibly TRBD2 on 5 matching bases. Trimming took 0 bases from V and 0 from J, leaving 16 bases between them. The CDR3 contains 17 residues. Per germline, CDR1 SGHTS and CDR2 YDEGEE. The DNA of the CDR3 is TGTGCCAGCAGCTTGGGGACGGCCGGGAAGAGCTCCTACGAGCAGTACTTC. Translation: CASSLGTAGKSSYEQYF. Variable domain in full (rest from reference TRBV5-8 and TRBJ2-7): EAGVTQSPTHLIKTRGQQATLRCSPISGHTSVYWYQQALGLGLQFLLWYDEGEERNRGNFPPRFSGRQFPNYSSELNVNALELEDSALYLCASSLGTAGKSSYEQYFGPGTRLTVT.

This clonotype was observed many times. The V gene is TRBV20-1, the J gene TRBJ2-6, with D perhaps matching TRBD2 (5 bases). This CDR3 is built from 15 residues. From germline, CDR1 is DFQATT and CDR2 SNEGSKA (reference sequence). V shed 5 bases and J shed 1 base, with 12 bases lying between them. The CDR3 nucleotides read TGCAGTGCTGCCGGAGGCATGTCTGGGGCCAACGTCCTGACTTTC. Its translation: CSAAGGMSGANVLTF.

This clonotype has a count of ten or more. The chain employs TRBV6-2 or TRBV6-3 and TRBJ2-5; D gene unclear. Germline V gene data show CDR1 as MNHEY and CDR2 as SVGEGT. V shed 6 bases and J shed 4 bases, with 18 bases lying between them. The CDR3 runs 15 residues. CDR3 residues: CASRPFMVFGETQYF. As DNA, the CDR3 is TGTGCCAGCAGGCCGTTCATGGTCTTCGGAGAGACCCAGTACTTC.

This clonotype showed up just once. This may come from a read error, since a much larger clone is one base off. V and J are TRBV6-1 and TRBJ2-7; 8 bases map to TRBD1. The J segment lost 4 bases and the V segment lost 1 base, leaving 6 bases of the junction unmatched. The length of the CDR3 is 15 residues. Per the germline V gene, CDR1 is MNHNS and CDR2 is SASEGT. CDR3 region: CASSEDSGGAYEQYF. CDR3 nucleotide sequence: TGTGCCAGCAGTGAAGATTCAGGGGGCGCGTACGAGCAGTACTTC.

The chain links TRBV28 to TRBJ2-2, with 8 bases matching TRBD2. The germline V gene has CDR1 MDHEN and CDR2 SYDVKM. V lost 7 bases and J lost 6; bases outside the gene matches: 13. The CDR3 covers 16 residues. CDR3 bases: TGTGCCAGCACCACAGTCTTCGGGGGGGGCCCCGGGGAGCTGTTTTTT. This gives the protein CASTTVFGGGPGELFF.

This clonotype was seen at least ten times. V gene TRBV10-3 combines with J gene TRBJ2-5; D might be TRBD1 or TRBD2, each matching 6 bases. The CDR3 runs 13 residues. Germline V gene lookup returns CDR1 ENHRY and CDR2 SYGVKD. Trimming removed 5 bases from V and 1 base from J, with 8 bases in between. CDR3 DNA sequence: TGTGCCATCAGTTGGGGGGCCCAAGAGACCCAGTACTTC. It translates to CAISWGAQETQYF.

This clonotype was seen many times. The genes are TRBV5-1 and TRBJ2-1, with D perhaps matching TRBD2 (5 bases). V was cut by 3 bases and J by 5 bases, with 15 bases left in between. CDR3 size: 15 residues. Germline V gene lookup returns CDR1 SGHRS and CDR2 YFSETQ. CDR3 bases: TGCGCCAGCAGCTCCTGGGGAGAACCGCACAATGAGCAGTTCTTC. It is translated as CASSSWGEPHNEQFF.

The chain recombines TRBV2 with TRBJ1-2; 7 positions match TRBD1. This CDR3 spans 17 amino acids. The germline gives CDR1 SNHLY, CDR2 FYNNEI. Unmatched junction bases numbered 14, after V lost 5 bases and J lost 2 bases. The CDR3 loop reads CASSPTGEAGENYGYTF. The CDR3 nucleotides read TGTGCCAGCAGTCCAACAGGGGAGGCAGGGGAAAACTATGGCTACACCTTC. Variable domain in full (rest from reference TRBV2 and TRBJ1-2): EPEVTQTPSHQVTQMGQEVILRCVPISNHLYFYWYRQILGQKVEFLVSFYNNEISEKSEIFDDQFSVERPDGSNFTLKIRSTKLEDSAMYFCASSPTGEAGENYGYTFGSGTRLTVV.

This clonotype has ten or more counts. This chain connects TRBV3-1 to TRBJ2-3, with TRBD2 matching 11 bases. V trimming: 4 bases; J trimming: 5 bases; junction bases outside the gene matches: 5. This CDR3 contains 15 residues. Germline V gene lookup returns CDR1 LGHDT and CDR2 YNNKEL (reference sequence). DNA for the CDR3: TGTGCCAGCAGCCTAGCGGGAGGGCCGCAAGATACGCAGTATTTT. It specifies CASSLAGGPQDTQYF.

This clonotype appeared a few times. The chain is built from TRBV27 and TRBJ2-3; D not certain. The CDR3 extends over 15 amino acids. Germline loops: CDR1 MNHEY, CDR2 SMNVEV (reference sequence). V lost 0 bases and J 3 bases, leaving 10 bases between the germline ends. The CDR3: CASSLSLDATDTQYF. DNA of the CDR3: TGTGCCAGCAGTTTATCGTTAGACGCAACAGATACGCAGTATTTT.

This clonotype was counted between two and nine times. The V gene is TRBV7-9, the J gene TRBJ2-4; weak D call: TRBD1 (6 bases). The germline gives CDR1 SEHNR, CDR2 FQNEAQ (reference sequence). The CDR3 totals 17 residues. Trimming cost V 1 base and J 3 bases, with 16 bases left between them. CDR3 bases: TGTGCCAGCAGCTTAGACAGGGCCCCGGTTAGCAAAAACATTCAGTACTTC. Translated, it gives CASSLDRAPVSKNIQYF.

This clonotype occurred many times. V is TRBV29-1 and J is TRBJ2-3; D gene ambiguous. This CDR3 has 12 amino acids. Per germline, CDR1 SQVTM and CDR2 ANQGSEA. The V end was cut by 4 bases, the J end by 4 bases, with 9 bases between. CDR3 nucleotide sequence: TGCAGCGTTGCGAAGGGTTCAGATACGCAGTATTTT. Translating it yields CSVAKGSDTQYF.

As for this clonotype: This may be a read error: a much more frequent sequence differs by one nucleotide. This chain joins TRBV6-4 and TRBJ1-1; D is uncertain. Germline values: CDR1 MRHNA, CDR2 SNTAGT. This CDR3 region has 14 residues. The CDR3 reads CASSYSSAGTEAFF. The CDR3 DNA reads TGTGCCAGCAGTTACTCGTCGGCGGGCACTGAAGCTTTCTTT.

This clonotype has a count of ten or more. The V and J genes are TRBV30 and TRBJ2-1; D gene uncertain. The CDR3 spans 13 residues. Per the germline V gene, CDR1 is GTSNPN and CDR2 is SVGIG (reference sequence). V lost 1 base and J 1 base, leaving 5 bases between the germline ends. The CDR3 sequence is CAWSGRSYNEQFF. In DNA, the CDR3 is TGTGCCTGGAGTGGACGGTCCTACAATGAGCAGTTCTTC.